This record looks at one T cell receptor beta chain sequence and its context. Its matching antigen is unknown. The sample comes from a study of shared clonotypes between healthy human individuals. Source study methods: ImmunoSEQ junction-only sequences lacked quality scores, so their filtering differed. Some clones are missing from TCRdb's copy, which holds only in-frame ones; the method was immunoSEQ multiplex PCR. Clone size and V and J calls were adopted from that table, with D and trimming inferred from the DNA. The data contain over 1.5 million clones, 95% to 99% of them singletons. The ends were cut back, 0 bases at V and 4 bases at J, with 13 bases in the middle. The CDR3 contains 16 residues. CDR1 SGHRS and CDR2 YFSETQ come from the germline V gene. Broader study findings: In general, naive subsets displayed greater estimated richness than memory subsets did. Depth was large, yet rarefaction showed that sorted-subset sequencing was incomplete.

The chain joins TRBV5-1 to TRBJ1-4; the D gene is possibly TRBD1 (5 bases). This TCR was sampled from a man between 25 and 39 years old in good health. Material: naive CD4+ T cells sorted from blood. The subset: CD45RA+ positively selected. The CDR3 bases are TGCGCCAGCAGCTTGGTGTTGGGGGGTAGTAATGAAAAACTGTTTTTT. It codes for CASSLVLGGSNEKLFF. The complete variable domain, with remaining parts taken from reference TRBV5-1 and TRBJ1-4, reads KAGVTQTPRYLIKTRGQQVTLSCSPISGHRSVSWYQQTPGQGLQFLFEYFSETQRNKGNFPGRFSGRQFSNSRSEMNVSTLELGDSALYLCASSLVLGGSNEKLFFGSGTQLSVL.